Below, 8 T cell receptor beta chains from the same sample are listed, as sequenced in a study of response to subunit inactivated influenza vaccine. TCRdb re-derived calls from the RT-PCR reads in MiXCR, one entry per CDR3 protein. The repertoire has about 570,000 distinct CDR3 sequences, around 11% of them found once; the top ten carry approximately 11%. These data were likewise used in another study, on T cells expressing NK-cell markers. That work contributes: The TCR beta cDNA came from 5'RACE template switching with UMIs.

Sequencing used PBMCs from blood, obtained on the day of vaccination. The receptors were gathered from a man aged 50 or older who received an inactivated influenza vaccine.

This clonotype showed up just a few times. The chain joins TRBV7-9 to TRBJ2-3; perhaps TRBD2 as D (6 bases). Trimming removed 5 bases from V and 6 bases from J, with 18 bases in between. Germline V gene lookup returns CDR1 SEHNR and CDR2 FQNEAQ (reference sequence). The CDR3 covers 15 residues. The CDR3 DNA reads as TGTGCCAGCAGCCAAAACCCTGGACGGGGGGATACGCAGTATTTT. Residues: CASSQNPGRGDTQYF.

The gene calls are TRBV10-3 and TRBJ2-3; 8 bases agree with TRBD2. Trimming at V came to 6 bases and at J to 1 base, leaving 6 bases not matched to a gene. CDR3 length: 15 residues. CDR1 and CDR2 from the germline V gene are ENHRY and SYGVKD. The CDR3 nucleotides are TGTGCCATCAGACTAAGCGGGGGTGGCACAGATACGCAGTATTTT. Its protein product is CAIRLSGGGTDTQYF.

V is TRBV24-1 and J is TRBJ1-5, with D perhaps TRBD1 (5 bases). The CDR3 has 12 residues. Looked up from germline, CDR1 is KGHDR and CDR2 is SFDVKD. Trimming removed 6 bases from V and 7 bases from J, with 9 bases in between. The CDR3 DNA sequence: TGTGCCACCAGTCAGGGAAGGCAGCCCCAGCATTTT. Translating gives CATSQGRQPQHF.

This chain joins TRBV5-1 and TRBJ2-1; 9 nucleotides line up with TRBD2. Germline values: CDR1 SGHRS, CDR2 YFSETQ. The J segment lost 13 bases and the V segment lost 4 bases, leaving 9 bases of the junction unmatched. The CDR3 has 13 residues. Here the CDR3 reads CASSVSSGKTQFF. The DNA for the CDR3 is TGCGCCAGCAGCGTTTCTAGCGGGAAGACACAGTTCTTC.

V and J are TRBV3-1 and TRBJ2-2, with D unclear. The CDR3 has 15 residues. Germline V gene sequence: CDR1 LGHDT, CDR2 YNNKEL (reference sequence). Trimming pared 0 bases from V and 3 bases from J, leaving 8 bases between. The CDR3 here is CASSQDLRDTGELFF. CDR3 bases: TGTGCCAGCAGCCAAGATCTCCGAGACACCGGGGAGCTGTTTTTT.

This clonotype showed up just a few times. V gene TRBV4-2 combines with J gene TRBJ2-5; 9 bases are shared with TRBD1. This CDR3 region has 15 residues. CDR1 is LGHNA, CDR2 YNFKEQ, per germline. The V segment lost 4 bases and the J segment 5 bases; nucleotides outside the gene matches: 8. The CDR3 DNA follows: TGTGCCAGCAGCCGAAAGGGACAGGGAAGCGAGACCCAGTACTTC. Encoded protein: CASSRKGQGSETQYF.

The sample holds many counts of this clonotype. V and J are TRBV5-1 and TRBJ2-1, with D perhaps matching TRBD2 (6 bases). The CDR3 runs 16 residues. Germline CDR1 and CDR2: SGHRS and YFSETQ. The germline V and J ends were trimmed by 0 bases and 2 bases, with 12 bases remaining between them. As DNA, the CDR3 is TGCGCCAGCAGCTTGGTTGGCGGGGCCACCTACAATGAGCAGTTCTTC. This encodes CASSLVGGATYNEQFF.

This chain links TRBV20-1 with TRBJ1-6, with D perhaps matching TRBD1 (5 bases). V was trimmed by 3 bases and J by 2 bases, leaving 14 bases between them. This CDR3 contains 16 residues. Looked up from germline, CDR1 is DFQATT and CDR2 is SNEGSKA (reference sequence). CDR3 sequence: CSASLLQGTYNSPLHF. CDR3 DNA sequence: TGCAGTGCTAGTCTATTGCAGGGCACCTATAATTCACCCCTCCACTTT.